Reported below is one T cell receptor (beta chain). V was cut by 5 bases and J by 4 bases, with 14 bases left in between. The CDR3 covers 14 residues. CDR1 is SGHTA and CDR2 is FQGNSA in the germline V gene. The data were taken from a study of blood T cell repertoires in COVID-19. Study details: In each case, the material was cDNA or gDNA derived from T cells, B-cell-depleted T cells, or PBMCs.

In the authors' methods: Estimated nucleated cell counts came from reference gene primer amplification. Generated by immunoSEQ multiplex PCR, the TCRdb table keeps only in-frame clones and is missing some. The V and J calls and clone size come from that table; D and trimming were worked out from the DNA. This sample has some 190,000 clones, with more than 75% found just once. Input material: peripheral blood. V gene TRBV7-2 combines with J gene TRBJ1-2; D is perhaps TRBD1 (6 bases). The clonotype originates from a human donor in a cohort sampled during active COVID-19. In DNA, the CDR3 is TGTGCCAGCAGCCCAGGGGACGGAGTCTATGGCTACACCTTC. Translation gives CASSPGDGVYGYTF.